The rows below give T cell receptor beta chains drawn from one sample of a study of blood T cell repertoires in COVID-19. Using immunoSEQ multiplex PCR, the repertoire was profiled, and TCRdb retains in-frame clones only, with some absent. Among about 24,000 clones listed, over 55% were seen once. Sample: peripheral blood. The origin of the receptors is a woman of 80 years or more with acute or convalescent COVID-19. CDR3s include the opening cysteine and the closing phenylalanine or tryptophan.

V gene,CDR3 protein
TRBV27,CASSLGWGTPTYEQYF
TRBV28,CASSFSGPINYGYTF
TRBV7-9,CASSFGTGSYGYTF
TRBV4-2,CASSQRTQNTEAFF
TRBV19,CASSRHYGQGTGNTEAFF
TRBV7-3,CASSSFGGGTGELFF
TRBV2,CASRPEETQYF
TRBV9,CASSVLSRDREKYNEQFF
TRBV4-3,CASSQGWGGARDEQYF
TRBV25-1,CASSEYGTGGGEQYF
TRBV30,CAWSVRYGYTF
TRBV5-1,CASSNPWGRGQLDQETQYF
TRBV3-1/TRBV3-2,CASSESVAENTDTQYF
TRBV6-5,CASSPGLYRGELFF
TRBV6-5,CASSYSEAGTEAFF
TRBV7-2,CASSSQGAFSGNTIYF
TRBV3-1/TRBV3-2,CASSLRTGGGEKLFF
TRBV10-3,CAISESRQGSYEQYF
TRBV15,CATSHDRSTDTQYF
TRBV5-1,CASSWTGTVGNEQFF
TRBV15,CATSRMGQNNYGYTF
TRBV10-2,CASSELGKYYNEQFF
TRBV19,CASSLQGLNEQYF
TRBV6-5,CASTRVGQNTEAFF
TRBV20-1,CSASVRGDYGYTF
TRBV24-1,CATSEFGPGRSNEQFF
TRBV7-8,CASSFALSSGRVYF
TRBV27,CATLPAAGVNEQFF
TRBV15,CATSRDPPGYSNQPQHF
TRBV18,CASSPPPGYNEQFF
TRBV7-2,CASSSQGDQPQHF
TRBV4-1,CASSHSPGQKRTNEQFF
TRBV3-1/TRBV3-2,CASSQVGRTGSYNEQFF
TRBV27,CASSSLGAGNGELFF
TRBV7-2,CASSLDRYENEQFF
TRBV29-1,CSATQGGDGYTF
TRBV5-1,CASSGIAGGNEQFF
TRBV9,CASSGGLGHSGANVLTF
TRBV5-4,CASSLPGEVNSPLHF
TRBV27,CASRLQGAYTEAFF
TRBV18,CASSPRSGSDEQYF
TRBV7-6,CASSYGTSGTYEQYF
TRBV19,CASSMASGSLADTQYF
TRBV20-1,CSARPNDGYTF
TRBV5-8,CASSGGDRGPEKLFF
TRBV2,CASRGDLGRELFF
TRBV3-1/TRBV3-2,CASSLDRNSGNTIYF
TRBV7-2,CASSLSGGNSGANVLTF
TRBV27,CASSLSPDRDTEAFF
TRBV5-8,CASKRIFGDASYNEQFF
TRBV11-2,CASSRAATRGGAGELFF
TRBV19,CASSNRVGGELFF
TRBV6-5,CASSLAGGSYEQYF
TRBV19,CASATAQGTEKLFF
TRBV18,CASSGLAGGSYNEQFF